Presented here are 16 T cell receptor beta chains from one specimen sequenced in a study of human T cells and chemical hapten exposure. TCRdb processed the RACE reads anew with MiXCR; each CDR3 protein has one entry. The sample contains some 100,000 distinct CDR3 sequences, 9.3% of which appear only once. Time point noted: patch test 2, 6 weeks after DPC sensitization. Indicated treatment: therapeutic diphenylcyclopropenone sensitization with weekly scalp DPC. The material was whole blood, obtained in connection with sensitization to the hapten diphenylcyclopropenone (DPC). Receptor source: a woman between 40 and 55 years old with alopecia areata. Some clones in this sample may be carry-over from other donors' samples.

This clonotype was seen many times. J is TRBJ2-1 and V is TRBV2, with 8 bases aligning to TRBD2. Germline V gives CDR1 SNHLY, CDR2 FYNNEI. After removal of 4 bases from V and 6 bases from J, the junction contained 11 bases not matched to a gene. CDR3 length equals 16 residues. CDR3 sequence (DNA): TGTGCCAGCAGTGCGGGGACTTGGCGGGAGGCCAATGAGCAGTTCTTC. Amino acids: CASSAGTWREANEQFF.

This clonotype came up many times. V is TRBV5-4 and J is TRBJ1-6, with D perhaps matching TRBD1 (6 bases). Germline CDR1 SGHNT, CDR2 YYREEE (reference sequence). V was trimmed by 0 bases and J by 10 bases, leaving 11 bases between them. This CDR3 region has 14 residues. CDR3: CASSLERGNSPLHF. CDR3 in DNA: TGTGCCAGCAGCTTGGAAAGGGGGAACTCACCCCTCCACTTT.

The gene calls are TRBV30 and TRBJ2-4; D may match TRBD1 or TRBD2 (6 bases each). The V gene lost 0 bases and the J gene lost 9 bases, with 12 bases spanning the gap. CDR1 and CDR2 from the germline V gene are GTSNPN and SVGIG (reference sequence). The CDR3 spans 13 residues. In DNA form, the CDR3 reads TGTGCCTGGAGTGTGAAGGGGGGCGGCATTCAGTACTTC. It codes for CAWSVKGGGIQYF.

At least ten counts were recorded for this clonotype. The V and J genes are TRBV19 and TRBJ2-6; D is unresolved. The germline CDR1 and CDR2 sequences are LNHDA and SQIVND (reference sequence). Trimming pared 5 bases from V and 0 bases from J, leaving 5 bases between. The CDR3 totals 14 residues. CDR3 amino acids: CASSEFSGANVLTF. The CDR3 DNA reads TGTGCCAGTAGTGAGTTCTCTGGGGCCAACGTCCTGACTTTC.

This clonotype occurred a few times. The chain links TRBV5-1 to TRBJ2-1; D not certain. The CDR3 totals 15 residues. V lost 0 bases to trimming and J lost 2 bases, with 9 bases between them. Germline loops: CDR1 SGHRS, CDR2 YFSETQ. CDR3 bases: TGCGCCAGCAGCTTGGGGCGGTCCCCCTACAATGAGCAGTTCTTC. Amino acids: CASSLGRSPYNEQFF.

The sample holds many counts of this clonotype. The V and J genes are TRBV28 and TRBJ2-1, with 9 bases aligning to TRBD1. The CDR3 loop spans 14 amino acids. After removal of 6 bases from V and 7 bases from J, the junction contained 7 bases not matched to a gene. In germline, CDR1 is MDHEN, CDR2 SYDVKM. This CDR3 is CASSPGTGRNEQFF. The CDR3 region has the DNA TGTGCCAGCAGCCCCGGGACAGGGAGAAATGAGCAGTTCTTC.

In its sample, this clonotype was seen many times. J is TRBJ2-7 and V is TRBV28, with TRBD2 matching 7 bases. CDR1 and CDR2 (germline): MDHEN, SYDVKM. The CDR3 is made up of 12 amino acids. V dropped 6 bases and J dropped 4; count of bases not matched to a gene: 3. The DNA for the CDR3 is TGTGCCAGCAGGCTGGGGGGGTACGAGCAGTACTTC. Translating gives CASRLGGYEQYF. Full variable domain (rest looked up from reference TRBV28 and TRBJ2-7): DVKVTQSSRYLVKRTGEKVFLECVQDMDHENMFWYRQDPGLGLRLIYFSYDVKMKEKGDIPEGYSVSREKKERFSLILESASTNQTSMYLCASRLGGYEQYFGPGTRLTVT.

This clonotype was detected ten times or more. This chain connects TRBV29-1 to TRBJ2-1, with TRBD2 identical over 8 bases. With V trimmed by 0 bases and J by 9 bases, 10 bases remained unmatched. Looked up from germline, CDR1 is SQVTM and CDR2 is ANQGSEA. The CDR3 length is 15 residues. The CDR3 loop reads CSVEDGRTSHREQFF. The CDR3 DNA follows: TGCAGCGTTGAAGACGGCAGGACTAGCCACCGTGAGCAGTTCTTC.

At least ten counts were recorded for this clonotype. The rearrangement joins TRBV7-6 to TRBJ2-2; D is possibly TRBD2 (6 bases). The CDR3 extends over 17 amino acids. CDR1 SGHVS and CDR2 FNYEAQ come from the germline V gene. The ends were cut back, 5 bases at V and 1 base at J, with 17 bases in the middle. CDR3 in amino acids: CASSPFTGTLNTGELFF. The CDR3 DNA sequence: TGTGCCAGCAGCCCATTTACCGGGACTTTGAACACCGGGGAGCTGTTTTTT.

The chain couples TRBV20-1 to TRBJ2-3, with unresolved D. Germline CDR1 reads DFQATT; CDR2 reads SNEGSKA (reference sequence). V gave up 6 bases and J gave up 5 bases, with 9 bases separating them. This CDR3 contains 11 residues. CDR3 region: CSASEGDTQYF. CDR3 in DNA: TGCAGTGCCTCAGAAGGAGATACGCAGTATTTT.

This clonotype was seen at least ten times. V usage is TRBV6-2 or TRBV6-3 and J usage is TRBJ2-2; D is uncertain. Germline V gene sequence: CDR1 MNHEY, CDR2 SVGEGT. The V end was cut by 4 bases, the J end by 4 bases, with 10 bases between. This CDR3 comprises 14 residues. The CDR3 bases are TGTGCCAGCAGTTCAGGCCCGGGCACCGGGGAGCTGTTTTTT. It translates to CASSSGPGTGELFF.

As regards this clonotype: This clone may be a read error of a much larger clone one base away. V gene TRBV10-3 combines with J gene TRBJ1-2; the D gene is possibly TRBD1 (6 bases). Germline assignment: CDR1 ENHRY and CDR2 SYGVKD. CDR3 length: 14 residues. The V end was cut by 11 bases, the J end by 5 bases, with 21 bases between. CDR3 amino acids: CAVPGTRSGYGYTF. The CDR3 DNA follows: TGTGCCGTACCCGGGACAAGGAGTGGATATGGCTACACCTTC.

This clonotype was seen ten or more times. The chain employs TRBV27 and TRBJ2-7, with 7 bases aligning to TRBD2. The CDR3 runs to 14 residues. V gave up 2 bases and J gave up 7 bases; unmatched junction bases: 8. CDR1 and CDR2 from the germline V gene are MNHEY and SMNVEV (reference sequence). The chain's CDR3 is CASSLELAYEEQYF. The CDR3 DNA is TGTGCCAGCAGTTTAGAACTAGCGTATGAAGAGCAGTACTTC.

This clonotype was recorded many times. The J gene is TRBJ2-5, the V gene TRBV5-4; possibly TRBD1 for D (5 bases). CDR1 is SGHNT and CDR2 is YYREEE in the germline V gene (reference sequence). The length of the CDR3 is 13 residues. The germline V and J ends were trimmed by 4 bases and 2 bases, with 9 bases remaining between them. As DNA, the CDR3 is TGTGCCAGCAGCCTACAGGTGCAAGAGACCCAGTACTTC. Protein: CASSLQVQETQYF. Supplemented by reference TRBV5-4 and TRBJ2-5, the full variable domain reads ETGVTQSPTHLIKTRGQQVTLRCSSQSGHNTVSWYQQALGQGPQFIFQYYREEENGRGNFPPRFSGLQFPNYSSELNVNALELDDSALYLCASSLQVQETQYFGPGTRLLVL.

The chain joins TRBV2 to TRBJ1-2; weak D call: TRBD1 (6 bases). Looked up from germline, CDR1 is SNHLY and CDR2 is FYNNEI. This CDR3 region has 14 residues. Deletions cut 8 bases from V and 3 bases from J, with 16 bases between. This CDR3 is CASGRGPGDYGYTF. CDR3 sequence (DNA): TGTGCCAGCGGGCGGGGGCCGGGGGACTATGGCTACACCTTC.

This clonotype was counted a single time. This may be a read error, as it is one base from a much larger clone. No conserved phenylalanine or tryptophan is present at the end of the CDR3, so a read error is the likely explanation. V usage is TRBV29-1 and J usage is TRBJ1-1, with D possibly matching TRBD1 (6 bases). Deletions cut 0 bases from V and 1 base from J, with 12 bases between. The CDR3 runs 15 residues. Germline V CDR1 and CDR2: SQVTM, ANQGSEA. This chain's CDR3 is CSVEEGWTANTEAFS. The CDR3 DNA sequence: TGCAGCGTTGAAGAAGGTTGGACAGCGAACACTGAAGCTTTCTCT.